This T cell receptor beta chain is drawn from a study of OX40 agonist ivuxolimab in advanced cancers. Study observations and caveats: The CD4+ and CD8+ T cells in the blood had expanded clonally by week 6 at 0.1 to 3.0 mg/kg. Also showing low normalized T-cell clonal expansion were some of the nonresponders.

The V and J ends lost 5 bases and 15 bases, in that order; junction bases with no gene match: 10. The germline V gene encodes CDR1 DFQATT and CDR2 SNEGSKA (reference sequence). The CDR3 loop spans 11 amino acids. Assay: immunoSEQ multiplex PCR; the TCRdb copy retains only in-frame clones and omits some. This sample has roughly 67,000 clones, with around 90% found just once. In this sample, this clone turned up once. Its specificity is not known. This sample comprised CD4+ or CD8+ T cells sorted from blood, obtained in a trial of the OX40 agonist ivuxolimab. The genes are TRBV20-1 and TRBJ2-1; 7 bases line up with TRBD1. The TCR originated in an adult with an advanced solid tumor such as melanoma, head and neck, liver or kidney cancer. The CDR3: CSAERGTEGFF. The CDR3 DNA follows: TGCAGTGCTGAGAGGGGGACAGAGGGGTTCTTC.